This is a list of T cell receptor beta chains from one sample in a study of human T cells and chemical hapten exposure. TCRdb recomputed calls from the RACE reads with MiXCR, one row per CDR3 protein. The data contain about 30,000 distinct CDR3 sequences, 5.5% to 6.5% of them singletons. The sample consisted of whole blood, taken in connection with sensitization to the hapten diphenylcyclopropenone (DPC). Receptors were obtained from a man aged 25 to 40 with alopecia areata. Some clones in this sample may be carry-over from other donors' samples. The CDR3 runs from the conserved cysteine through the conserved F or W. The D gene is left open where the match is weak. Size values are once, few and many counts, or a class for expanded clones, and some rows have none.

j_gene | v_gene | abundance | d_gene | CDR3nt | CDR3aa
TRBJ2-7 | TRBV12-2 | many | NA | TGTGCAAGTCGCCCGACTAGCTCCTACGAGCAGTACTTC | CASRPTSSYEQYF
TRBJ2-7 | TRBV20-1 | many | NA | TGCAGTGCGTCGGACGATCCCCACTCCTACGAGCAGTACTTC | CSASDDPHSYEQYF
TRBJ2-1 | TRBV12-3/TRBV12-4 | many | TRBD1 | TGTGCCAGCAGCCCAGGGGGCGAAAGCTACAATGAGCAGTGCGAAAGCTACAATGAGCAGTTCTTC | CASSPGGESYNEQCESYNEQFF
TRBJ2-7 | TRBV20-1 | many | NA | TGCAGTGCCAACGACCTGCCGGGGGCCAGCTCCTACGAGCAGTACTTC | CSANDLPGASSYEQYF
TRBJ1-2 | TRBV12-3/TRBV12-4 | NA | NA | TGTGCCAGCAGGCCGGGACAACTACTAAACTATGGCTACACCTTC | CASRPGQLLNYGYTF
TRBJ1-5 | TRBV6-6 | many | TRBD1 | TGTGCCAGCACCCTTGGACAGGGGACTATTAGCAATCAGCCCCAGCATTTT | CASTLGQGTISNQPQHF
TRBJ2-7 | TRBV12-3/TRBV12-4 | many | TRBD1 | TGTGCCAGCAGGGGGACAGTCTACGAGCAGTACTTC | CASRGTVYEQYF
TRBJ2-1 | TRBV29-1 | NA | NA | TGCAGCGTGGAGGGTGGGGTCAACTCCTACAATGAGCAGTTCTTC | CSVEGGVNSYNEQFF
TRBJ2-7 | TRBV29-1 | many | NA | TGCAGCGTTGAGGAACAACTTAAGCAGTACTTC | CSVEEQLKQYF
TRBJ1-1 | TRBV6-1 | many | NA | TGTGCCAGCAGTGAAGCAGGTCAAGGGTTGAAGACTGAAGCTTTCTTT | CASSEAGQGLKTEAFF
TRBJ2-7 | TRBV7-2 | many | NA | TGTGCCAGCAGCTACGGGGCGGTCGGGGCGGTATCCTACGAGCAGTACTTC | CASSYGAVGAVSYEQYF
TRBJ1-3 | TRBV20-1 | many | NA | TGCAGTGCTGGAGGACAAGGGGGCTCTGGAAACACCATATATTTT | CSAGGQGGSGNTIYF
TRBJ2-5 | TRBV2 | many | TRBD1 | TGTGCCAGCAATCGGGACAGGGAAGAGACCCAGTACTTC | CASNRDREETQYF
TRBJ2-3 | TRBV2 | many | NA | TGTGCCGCAAGGAGGACAGATACGCAGTATTTT | CAARRTDTQYF
TRBJ2-7 | TRBV4-2 | many | TRBD1 | TGTGCCAGCAGCCAAAGCTCAGGACAGGGATACGAGCAGTACTTC | CASSQSSGQGYEQYF
TRBJ2-3 | TRBV29-1 | many | TRBD2 | TGCAGCGCGTCGGGACTAGCGGGACAGAGGGACAGCACAGATACGCAGTATTTT | CSASGLAGQRDSTDTQYF
TRBJ2-6 | TRBV7-3 | many | NA | TGTGCCAGCAGATTCCAGGGTCCAGGAGCCAACGTCCTGACTTTC | CASRFQGPGANVLTF
TRBJ2-2 | TRBV11-2 | many | NA | TGTGCCAGCAGCCCGGCGGACCTGAGCACCGGGGAGCTGTTTTTT | CASSPADLSTGELFF
TRBJ2-1 | TRBV2 | few | NA | TGTGCCAGCAGCCCCTACAATGAGCAGTTCTTC | CASSPYNEQFF
TRBJ2-5 | TRBV27 | few | NA | TGTGCCAGCACAAAATGGGAGACCCAGTACTTC | CASTKWETQYF
TRBJ1-6 | TRBV20-1 | many | NA | TGCAGTGCTAGAGAAGGTCAGGGATATCGTAACGGTTCACCCCTCCACTTT | CSAREGQGYRNGSPLHF
TRBJ2-7 | TRBV6-2/TRBV6-3 | many | TRBD1 | TGTGCCAGCAGTCCGGACAGGGGAGGCACCTACGAGCAGTACTTC | CASSPDRGGTYEQYF
TRBJ1-2 | TRBV12-3/TRBV12-4 | many | NA | TGTGCCAGCAGTCCGTCCGGGACTTTTTGGTTCTTC | CASSPSGTFWFF
TRBJ2-5 | TRBV9 | many | NA | TGTGCCAGCAGCGTAAGAGACCAAGAGACCCAGTACTTC | CASSVRDQETQYF
TRBJ2-6 | TRBV18 | many | TRBD1 | TGTGCCAGCTCACCACCGGGACAGGGTCTTTCTGGGGCCAACGTCCTGACTTTC | CASSPPGQGLSGANVLTF
TRBJ2-7 | TRBV6-5 | many | NA | TGTGCCAGCAGTTACGGAGGCGGGATTGGTTCTCGGGAGCAGTACTTC | CASSYGGGIGSREQYF
TRBJ1-1 | TRBV5-1 | many | NA | TGCGCCAGCAGCTCAGGGGTTTGGGTAAACACTGAAGCTTTCTTT | CASSSGVWVNTEAFF
TRBJ2-3 | TRBV10-3 | many | NA | TGTGCCATCAGTGGGCAGGGGAGAGCAGATACGCAGTATTTT | CAISGQGRADTQYF
TRBJ2-7 | TRBV7-6 | many | TRBD2 | TGTGCCAGCAGCTTGGGGACTAGCGGGAGTTACGAGCAGTACTTC | CASSLGTSGSYEQYF
TRBJ1-2 | TRBV13 | many | NA | TGTGCCAGCAGATTCCGAACCGACACCCAGTACTATGGCTACACCTTC | CASRFRTDTQYYGYTF
TRBJ2-7 | TRBV6-2/TRBV6-3 | medium-sized | TRBD1 | TGTGCCAGCAGTTACCCCACGGACAGGACGTACTTC | CASSYPTDRTYF
TRBJ2-7 | TRBV7-2 | many | TRBD2 | TGTGCCAGCAGCTTAGTAGTCTCTGGGACTAGCGGGAGAGGCGAGCAGTACTTC | CASSLVVSGTSGRGEQYF
TRBJ2-5 | TRBV12-3/TRBV12-4 | NA | NA | TGTGCCAGCAGTCTCAGGGAGTCCCGAGAGACCCAGTACTTC | CASSLRESRETQYF
TRBJ1-6 | TRBV18 | many | TRBD1 | TGTGCCAGCTCACCCCCCGGGACAGCGATTGTCCCCCTCCACTTT | CASSPPGTAIVPLHF
TRBJ1-1 | TRBV29-1 | many | NA | TGCAGCGTTACTCATCGCCAGCCGAACACTGAAGCTTTCTTT | CSVTHRQPNTEAFF
TRBJ1-1 | TRBV12-3/TRBV12-4 | many | NA | TGTGCCAGCAGTTTGGGACAAGTGAACACTGAAGCTTTCTTT | CASSLGQVNTEAFF
TRBJ2-3 | TRBV12-3/TRBV12-4 | many | TRBD1 | TGTGCCAGTAGGACCGGGACAGGGATGGCAGATACGCAGTATTTT | CASRTGTGMADTQYF
TRBJ2-7 | TRBV4-3 | many | NA | TGCGCCAGCAGCCAAGTGAAGGGAAAAGAGCAGTACTTC | CASSQVKGKEQYF
TRBJ2-7 | TRBV12-3/TRBV12-4 | few | NA | TGTGCCAGCAGCCCGACAGCACCTGAACCCTACGAGCAGTACTTC | CASSPTAPEPYEQYF
TRBJ1-2 | TRBV29-1 | many | TRBD1 | TGCAGCGTTGAAGTGGGACAGGGGGCGACAGAAAATGGCTACACCTTC | CSVEVGQGATENGYTF
TRBJ1-1 | TRBV7-2 | many | TRBD1 | TGTGCCAGCAGCTTTGAGGGGGCCTCACGGGAAGCTTTCTTT | CASSFEGASREAFF
TRBJ2-3 | TRBV20-1 | many | TRBD2 | TGCAGTGCTCTATGGCGGGGGGGCCCAGATACGCAGTATTTT | CSALWRGGPDTQYF
TRBJ2-2 | TRBV11-2 | few | TRBD2 | TGTGCCAGCAGCCTAGCGGCCGGGGAGCTGTTTTTT | CASSLAAGELFF
TRBJ2-5 | TRBV29-1 | many | TRBD1 | TGCAGCGTTAGACAGGGAGAAAAAGAGACCCAGTACTTC | CSVRQGEKETQYF
TRBJ1-2 | TRBV29-1 | many | TRBD1 | TGCAGCGTTGAACGCCCGGGACAGGGGGGAAGAGGCTACACCTTC | CSVERPGQGGRGYTF
TRBJ2-6 | TRBV29-1 | many | TRBD1 | TGCAGCGTTCCGGGACAGGGGGCTTCTGGGGCCAACGTCCTGACTTTC | CSVPGQGASGANVLTF
TRBJ2-7 | TRBV3-1 | many | NA | TGTGCCAGCAGCCAAGATTCGGGCCCGAGGAAGCAGTACTTC | CASSQDSGPRKQYF
TRBJ2-7 | TRBV2 | many | NA | TGTGCCAGCAGTGAAGCGCGAACAGGGACCGAGCAGTACTTC | CASSEARTGTEQYF
TRBJ2-3 | TRBV4-1 | many | TRBD1 | TGCGCCAGCAGCCACATAATGACCGGGACAGGGCCGCATACGCAGTATTTT | CASSHIMTGTGPHTQYF
TRBJ1-1 | TRBV20-1 | many | NA | TGCAGTGCTAGACGGGCAGGGGTGAACACTGAAGCTTTCTTT | CSARRAGVNTEAFF
TRBJ1-2 | TRBV18 | many | NA | TGTGCCAGCTCACCACAGGACTCCGTGGCCGGCGGCTACACCTTC | CASSPQDSVAGGYTF
TRBJ2-1 | TRBV19 | many | TRBD2 | TGTGCCAGTAGTATCGGACTAGATTTAAATGAGCAGTTCTTC | CASSIGLDLNEQFF
TRBJ2-1 | TRBV7-2 | many | NA | TGTGCCAGCAGCTTAGCGCCGACAGTGATTAACAATGAGCAGTTCTTC | CASSLAPTVINNEQFF
TRBJ1-1 | TRBV20-1 | NA | NA | TGCAGTGCTCATCAGGGGATCGATGAAGCTTTCTTT | CSAHQGIDEAFF
TRBJ1-1 | TRBV28 | many | NA | TGTGCCAGCAGTTCCGGGGGGCAGGGTAGGAACACTGAAGCTTTCTTT | CASSSGGQGRNTEAFF
TRBJ1-5 | TRBV24-1 | many | NA | TGTGCCACCAGTGCAGCAGCGAGCAATCAGCCCCAGCATTTT | CATSAAASNQPQHF